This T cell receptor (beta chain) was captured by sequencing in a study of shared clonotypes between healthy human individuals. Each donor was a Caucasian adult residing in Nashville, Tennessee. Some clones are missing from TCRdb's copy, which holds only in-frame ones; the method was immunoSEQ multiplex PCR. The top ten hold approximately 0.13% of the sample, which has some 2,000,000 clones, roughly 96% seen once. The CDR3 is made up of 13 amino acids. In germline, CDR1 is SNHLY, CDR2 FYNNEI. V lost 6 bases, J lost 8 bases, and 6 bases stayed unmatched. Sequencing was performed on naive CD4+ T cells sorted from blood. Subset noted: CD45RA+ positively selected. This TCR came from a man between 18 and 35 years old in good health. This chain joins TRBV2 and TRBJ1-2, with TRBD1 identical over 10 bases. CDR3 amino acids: CASSPTGGAGYTF. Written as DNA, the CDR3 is TGTGCCAGCAGCCCGACAGGGGGCGCAGGCTACACCTTC.